This TCR beta chain was recorded in a study of regulatory T cells in long-lasting Graves disease. Study as a whole: Antithyroid drug exposure in newly diagnosed Graves' patients had lasted under 3 months.

This clonotype has only a few counts. Noted time point: newly diagnosed GD, antithyroid drugs for less than 3 months. With RNA extracted from PBMCs as input, the TCR library was made. Both iRepertoire HTBI primers and Arm-PCR of CDR3 regions were used to build the TCR beta libraries. TCRdb processed the multiplex PCR reads anew with MiXCR; each CDR3 protein has one entry. The repertoire holds about 530,000 distinct CDR3 sequences, with more than 15% as singletons. Looked up from germline, CDR1 is MNHNS and CDR2 is SASEGT. V lost 7 bases and J lost 0, with 16 bases in between. The CDR3 extends over 16 amino acids. These data also formed part of another study, on T cells in Graves' hyperthyroidism and ophthalmopathy.

The chain uses TRBV6-1 and TRBJ1-3, with D perhaps matching TRBD1 (6 bases). The input for sequencing was peripheral blood mononuclear cells (PBMCs), taken at new diagnosis, from a patient treated with antithyroid drugs. The origin of this receptor is a woman aged 35-65 years with Graves disease. The CDR3 sequence: CASTQRWGHSGNTIYF. The CDR3 nucleotides are TGTGCCAGCACTCAGCGTTGGGGACACTCTGGAAACACCATATATTTT.